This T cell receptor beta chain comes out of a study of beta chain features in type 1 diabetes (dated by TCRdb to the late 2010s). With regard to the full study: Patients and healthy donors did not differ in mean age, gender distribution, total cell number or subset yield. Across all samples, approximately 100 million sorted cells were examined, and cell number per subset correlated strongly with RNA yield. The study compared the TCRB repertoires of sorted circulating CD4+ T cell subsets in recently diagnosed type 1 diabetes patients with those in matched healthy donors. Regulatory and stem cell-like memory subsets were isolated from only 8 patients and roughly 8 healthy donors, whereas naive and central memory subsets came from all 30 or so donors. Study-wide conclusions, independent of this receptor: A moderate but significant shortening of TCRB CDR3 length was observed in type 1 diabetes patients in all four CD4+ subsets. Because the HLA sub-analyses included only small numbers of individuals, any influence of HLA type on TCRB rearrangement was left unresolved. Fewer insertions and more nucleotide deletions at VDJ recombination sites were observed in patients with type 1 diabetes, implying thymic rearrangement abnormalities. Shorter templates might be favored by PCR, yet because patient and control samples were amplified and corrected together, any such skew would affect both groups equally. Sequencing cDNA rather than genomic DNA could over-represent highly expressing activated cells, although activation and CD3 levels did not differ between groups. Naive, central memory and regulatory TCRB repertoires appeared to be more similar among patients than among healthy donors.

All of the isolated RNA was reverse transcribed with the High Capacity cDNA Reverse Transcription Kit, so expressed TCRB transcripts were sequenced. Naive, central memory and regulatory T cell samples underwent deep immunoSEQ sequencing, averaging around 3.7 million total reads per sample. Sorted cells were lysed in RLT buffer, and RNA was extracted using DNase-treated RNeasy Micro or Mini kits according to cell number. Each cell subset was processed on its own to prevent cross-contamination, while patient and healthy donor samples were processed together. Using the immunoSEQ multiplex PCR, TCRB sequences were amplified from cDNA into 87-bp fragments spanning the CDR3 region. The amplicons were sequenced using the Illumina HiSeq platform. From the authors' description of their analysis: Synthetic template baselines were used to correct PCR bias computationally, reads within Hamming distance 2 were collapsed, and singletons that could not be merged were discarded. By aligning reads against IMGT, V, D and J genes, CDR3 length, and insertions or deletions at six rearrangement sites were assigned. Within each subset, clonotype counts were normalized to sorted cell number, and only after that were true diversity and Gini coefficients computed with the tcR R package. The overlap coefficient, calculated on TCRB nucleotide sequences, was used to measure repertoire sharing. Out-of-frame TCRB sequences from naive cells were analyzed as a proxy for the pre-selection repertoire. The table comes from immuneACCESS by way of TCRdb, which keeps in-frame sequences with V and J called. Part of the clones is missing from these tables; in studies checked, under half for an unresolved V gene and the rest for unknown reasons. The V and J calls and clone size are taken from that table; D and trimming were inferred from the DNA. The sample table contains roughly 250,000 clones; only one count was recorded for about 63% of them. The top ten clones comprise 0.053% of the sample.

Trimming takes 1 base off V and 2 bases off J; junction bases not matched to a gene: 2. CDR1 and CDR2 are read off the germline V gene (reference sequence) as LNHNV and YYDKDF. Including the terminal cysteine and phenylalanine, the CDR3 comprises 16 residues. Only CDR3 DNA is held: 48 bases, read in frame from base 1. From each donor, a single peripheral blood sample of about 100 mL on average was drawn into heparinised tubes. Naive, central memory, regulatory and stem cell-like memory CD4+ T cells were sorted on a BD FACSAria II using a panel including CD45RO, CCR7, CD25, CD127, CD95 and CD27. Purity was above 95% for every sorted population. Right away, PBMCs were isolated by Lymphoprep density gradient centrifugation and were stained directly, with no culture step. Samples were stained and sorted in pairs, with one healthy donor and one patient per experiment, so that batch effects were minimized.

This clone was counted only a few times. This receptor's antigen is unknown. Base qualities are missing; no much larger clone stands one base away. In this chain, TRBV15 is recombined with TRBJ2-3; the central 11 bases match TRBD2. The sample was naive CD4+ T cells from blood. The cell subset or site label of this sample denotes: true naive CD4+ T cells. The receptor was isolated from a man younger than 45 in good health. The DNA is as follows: TGTGCCACCAGCAGAGGGGGACTAGCGGACACAGATACGCAGTATTTT. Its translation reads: CATSRGGLADTDTQYF.